Following are 2 T cell receptor beta chains from one sample sequenced in a study of T cells in Graves' hyperthyroidism and ophthalmopathy. The investigators amplified TCR beta CDR3 regions from RNA transcripts. TCR CDR3 underwent first-round RT-PCR with the HTBI primer set. TCRdb recomputed calls from the multiplex PCR reads with MiXCR, one row per CDR3 protein. This sample has under 450,000 distinct CDR3 sequences, with 15% to 19% found just once. Source material: blood. These receptors were obtained from a woman aged 18-29 years with Graves' hyperthyroidism.

The V gene is TRBV25-1, the J gene TRBJ2-5, with D possibly being TRBD1 or TRBD2 (5 bases each). Germline CDR1 reads MGHDK; CDR2 reads SYGVNS. V lost 1 base and J 4 bases, leaving 7 bases between the germline ends. The CDR3 loop spans 13 amino acids. The CDR3 protein is CASSEWGSETQYF. The CDR3 DNA follows: TGTGCCAGCAGTGAATGGGGGTCAGAGACCCAGTACTTC.

This clonotype came up many times. The chain is built from TRBV5-1 and TRBJ2-3; no reliable D call. Germline lookup yields CDR1 SGHRS and CDR2 YFSETQ. The V gene lost 1 base and the J gene lost 2 bases, with 5 bases spanning the gap. The CDR3 is made up of 13 amino acids. In nucleotides, the CDR3 is TGCGCCAGCAGCTTGAACCCCACAGATACGCAGTATTTT. It yields the protein CASSLNPTDTQYF.